The rows below give T cell receptor beta chains drawn from one sample of a study of T and B cells in COVID-19 patients. TCRdb redid the calling of the multiplex PCR reads with MiXCR, one entry per CDR3 protein. Of around 13,000 distinct CDR3 sequences in the sample, roughly 27% were seen once. The material sequenced was blood. The receptors shown here come from a human donor who had recovered from COVID-19. CDR3s include the opening cysteine and the closing phenylalanine or tryptophan. Each record gives: clone size, J gene, V gene, D gene, CDR3 DNA, CDR3 protein. A D gene is named only where the DNA matches it firmly. Size is omitted from some rows. Given values are once, few, many or a class for expanded clones.

abundance: NA
j_gene: TRBJ1-4
v_gene: TRBV28
d_gene: TRBD1
CDR3nt: TGTGCCAGCAGTTTAAGCGGGGGCAGACAGGGGAGGGGAAAACTGTTTTTT
CDR3aa: CASSLSGGRQGRGKLFF

abundance: medium-sized
j_gene: TRBJ2-3
v_gene: TRBV6-1
d_gene: TRBD2
CDR3nt: TGTGCCAGCAGTGGACTAGCGGGGCCAGATACGCAGTATTTT
CDR3aa: CASSGLAGPDTQYF

abundance: few
j_gene: TRBJ2-2
v_gene: TRBV9
d_gene: NA
CDR3nt: TGTGCCAGCAGCGTAGGCGGGGGCTATACCGGGGAGCTGTTTTTT
CDR3aa: CASSVGGGYTGELFF

abundance: NA
j_gene: TRBJ2-1
v_gene: TRBV12-3/TRBV12-4
d_gene: NA
CDR3nt: TGTGCCAGCACCCGGACTGCGAGCTCCTACAATGAGCAGTTCTTC
CDR3aa: CASTRTASSYNEQFF

abundance: few
j_gene: TRBJ1-1
v_gene: TRBV6-1
d_gene: NA
CDR3nt: TGTGCCAGCAGTCTCAACCGGGGCGAAAAAGCTTTCTTT
CDR3aa: CASSLNRGEKAFF

abundance: many
j_gene: TRBJ1-2
v_gene: TRBV5-4
d_gene: TRBD1
CDR3nt: TGTGCCAGCAGCTTGGCCGGGACAGGGACCTATGGCTACACCTTC
CDR3aa: CASSLAGTGTYGYTF

abundance: NA
j_gene: TRBJ1-2
v_gene: TRBV19
d_gene: NA
CDR3nt: TGTGCCAGTTTCCGGACTATCCCCCCCGGGGGCTACACCTTC
CDR3aa: CASFRTIPPGGYTF

abundance: many
j_gene: TRBJ2-7
v_gene: TRBV12-3/TRBV12-4
d_gene: NA
CDR3nt: TGTGCCAGCAGCAGCTCCGAAGGGCCGTCCTACGAGCAGTACTTC
CDR3aa: CASSSSEGPSYEQYF

abundance: medium-sized
j_gene: TRBJ2-6
v_gene: TRBV30
d_gene: NA
CDR3nt: TGTGCCTGGAGTGAACAGGGGACTGAGGCCAACGTCCTGACTTTC
CDR3aa: CAWSEQGTEANVLTF

abundance: medium-sized
j_gene: TRBJ2-5
v_gene: TRBV6-5
d_gene: TRBD2
CDR3nt: TGTGCCAGCAGTTACGTGGCTAGCGGGGGAGCTGGAACCCAGTACTTC
CDR3aa: CASSYVASGGAGTQYF

abundance: once
j_gene: TRBJ2-5
v_gene: TRBV20-1
d_gene: NA
CDR3nt: TGCAGTGCTAGAGTGCGGGCAGAGACCCAGTACTTC
CDR3aa: CSARVRAETQYF

abundance: NA
j_gene: TRBJ1-3
v_gene: TRBV7-2
d_gene: NA
CDR3nt: TGTGCCAGCAGCCGCGGATTAGGGCCCCCCTCTGGAAACACCATATATTTT
CDR3aa: CASSRGLGPPSGNTIYF

abundance: NA
j_gene: TRBJ2-7
v_gene: TRBV29-1
d_gene: TRBD1
CDR3nt: TGCAGCGGGGGACACGGGACAGGGCAAACCTACGAGCAGTACTTC
CDR3aa: CSGGHGTGQTYEQYF

abundance: medium-sized
j_gene: TRBJ2-3
v_gene: TRBV19
d_gene: NA
CDR3nt: TGTGCCAGTAGTATCTGGGTTACGGATACGCAGTATTTT
CDR3aa: CASSIWVTDTQYF

abundance: NA
j_gene: TRBJ1-2
v_gene: TRBV6-1
d_gene: NA
CDR3nt: TGTGCCAGCAGTGAATTGAGGGGGGCGGACTACACCTTC
CDR3aa: CASSELRGADYTF

abundance: few
j_gene: TRBJ2-1
v_gene: TRBV11-2
d_gene: NA
CDR3nt: TGTGCCAGCAGCTTAGCACTTGGGAGCACGAATGAGCAGTTCTTC
CDR3aa: CASSLALGSTNEQFF

abundance: medium-sized
j_gene: TRBJ2-6
v_gene: TRBV15
d_gene: NA
CDR3nt: TGTGCCACCGTCGGGAGCTCTGGGGCCAACGTCCTGACTTTC
CDR3aa: CATVGSSGANVLTF

abundance: many
j_gene: TRBJ1-5
v_gene: TRBV5-4
d_gene: NA
CDR3nt: TGTGCCAGCAGCGATACCTTGGGGGCAGGGGCCTATAGCAATCAGCCCCAGCATTTT
CDR3aa: CASSDTLGAGAYSNQPQHF

abundance: few
j_gene: TRBJ2-6
v_gene: TRBV24-1
d_gene: NA
CDR3nt: TGTGCCACCAGTGATCCAGGGTTTGGGGCCAACGTCCTGACTTTC
CDR3aa: CATSDPGFGANVLTF

abundance: NA
j_gene: TRBJ1-5
v_gene: TRBV7-9
d_gene: NA
CDR3nt: TGTGCCAGCAGCTTAGAGGTTCCGGAGGGCAATCAGCCCCAGCATTTT
CDR3aa: CASSLEVPEGNQPQHF

abundance: few
j_gene: TRBJ1-1
v_gene: TRBV6-5
d_gene: NA
CDR3nt: TGTGCCAGCAGTGGGGAATTACTAGAAAACACTGAAGCTTTCTTT
CDR3aa: CASSGELLENTEAFF

abundance: medium-sized
j_gene: TRBJ2-1
v_gene: TRBV19
d_gene: TRBD1
CDR3nt: TGTGCCAGTAGTATAAGTAGGACAGGTTACAATGAGCAGTTCTTC
CDR3aa: CASSISRTGYNEQFF

abundance: many
j_gene: TRBJ1-1
v_gene: TRBV6-5
d_gene: NA
CDR3nt: TGTGCCAGCAGTTACACCCGGTTCACTGAAGCTTTCTTT
CDR3aa: CASSYTRFTEAFF

abundance: few
j_gene: TRBJ2-7
v_gene: TRBV10-3
d_gene: NA
CDR3nt: TGTGCCATCAGTGAGTCCCTAGAGACGGCCGAGCAGTACTTC
CDR3aa: CAISESLETAEQYF

abundance: medium-sized
j_gene: TRBJ1-4
v_gene: TRBV30
d_gene: NA
CDR3nt: TGTGCCTGGAGTGGAAGACAGGCGTCGGGCGAAAAACTGTTTTTT
CDR3aa: CAWSGRQASGEKLFF

abundance: many
j_gene: TRBJ1-2
v_gene: TRBV6-5
d_gene: TRBD1
CDR3nt: TGTGCCAGCAGGCGAACAGGGGACTCCGATGGCTACACCTTC
CDR3aa: CASRRTGDSDGYTF

abundance: NA
j_gene: TRBJ1-2
v_gene: TRBV5-1
d_gene: TRBD1
CDR3nt: TGCGCCAGCAGCCCCTATCTTGACAGGGTCAATGGCTACACCTTC
CDR3aa: CASSPYLDRVNGYTF

abundance: NA
j_gene: TRBJ1-5
v_gene: TRBV24-1
d_gene: NA
CDR3nt: TGTGCCACCAGTGACGCCAGGGAGGACGCGACTTATAGCAATCAGCCCCAGCATTTT
CDR3aa: CATSDAREDATYSNQPQHF

abundance: NA
j_gene: TRBJ2-2
v_gene: TRBV7-9
d_gene: NA
CDR3nt: TGTGCCAGCAGCTCCGTGCGGGCCGGGGAGCTGTTTTTT
CDR3aa: CASSSVRAGELFF

abundance: medium-sized
j_gene: TRBJ1-1
v_gene: TRBV29-1
d_gene: NA
CDR3nt: TGCAGCGTTACGGGCACTGAGAGGGCTGAAGCTTTCTTT
CDR3aa: CSVTGTERAEAFF

abundance: NA
j_gene: TRBJ2-1
v_gene: TRBV28
d_gene: TRBD2
CDR3nt: TGTGCCAGCAGTTCCTCTAGCGGGGGGGTTTCCTACAATGAGCAGTTCTTC
CDR3aa: CASSSSSGGVSYNEQFF

abundance: many
j_gene: TRBJ2-7
v_gene: TRBV7-9
d_gene: TRBD1
CDR3nt: TGTGCCTCGACAGGGAACTACGAGCAGTACTTC
CDR3aa: CASTGNYEQYF

abundance: medium-sized
j_gene: TRBJ1-1
v_gene: TRBV29-1
d_gene: TRBD1
CDR3nt: TGCAGCGTTGTGCGACAGGGTCCTGAAGCTTTCTTT
CDR3aa: CSVVRQGPEAFF

abundance: medium-sized
j_gene: TRBJ2-2
v_gene: TRBV6-5
d_gene: NA
CDR3nt: TGTGCCAGCACCCCACCCGGGGGCACCGGGGAGCTGTTTTTT
CDR3aa: CASTPPGGTGELFF

abundance: NA
j_gene: TRBJ2-7
v_gene: TRBV5-4
d_gene: TRBD1
CDR3nt: TGTGCCAGCAGCAAAAACAGGGGGACCTACGAGAAGTACTTC
CDR3aa: CASSKNRGTYEKYF

abundance: medium-sized
j_gene: TRBJ1-2
v_gene: TRBV29-1
d_gene: NA
CDR3nt: TGCAGCGTTGAGAGGGTTTCAAGGACCTATGGCTACACCTTC
CDR3aa: CSVERVSRTYGYTF

abundance: many
j_gene: TRBJ2-1
v_gene: TRBV6-5
d_gene: NA
CDR3nt: TGTGCCAGCAGTTACTGGCCTCAGAGGGGGGTGAGTTACAATGAGCAGTTCTTC
CDR3aa: CASSYWPQRGVSYNEQFF

abundance: many
j_gene: TRBJ2-2
v_gene: TRBV12-3/TRBV12-4
d_gene: TRBD1
CDR3nt: TGTGCCAGCAGTCCCCCCTACGACAGGGGCAAGACCGGGGAGCTGTTTTTT
CDR3aa: CASSPPYDRGKTGELFF

abundance: many
j_gene: TRBJ2-3
v_gene: TRBV6-5
d_gene: NA
CDR3nt: TGTGCCAGCAGTTATTGGTCCGGGACGGGAAGCACAGATACGCAGTATTTT
CDR3aa: CASSYWSGTGSTDTQYF

abundance: many
j_gene: TRBJ1-3
v_gene: TRBV19
d_gene: NA
CDR3nt: TGTGCCAGTTCACCAGTACACTCTGGAAACACCATATATTTT
CDR3aa: CASSPVHSGNTIYF

abundance: medium-sized
j_gene: TRBJ2-5
v_gene: TRBV29-1
d_gene: NA
CDR3nt: TGCAGCGTTGATGCGCCCTCCCAAGAGACCCAGTACTTC
CDR3aa: CSVDAPSQETQYF